This TCR beta chain was sequenced during a study of post-analysis software for immune sequencing data. As for the study in general: Relapsing-remitting, secondary progressive and progressive-relapsing multiple sclerosis were all included among the disease courses. Findings of the study overall: Samples made in the same batch grouped tightly together by F measure. Higher frequency in patients than in controls was seen for roughly five TRBV segments, with TRBV5-6, TRBV5-1 and TRBV20-1 among them. Controls showed significantly higher normalized Chao1 diversity than did multiple sclerosis patients.

In regard to this clonotype: The target antigen is unknown.

Per germline, CDR1 MNHEY and CDR2 SVGAGI. This CDR3 spans 14 amino acids. The junction had 3 bases not matched to a gene; V was cut back by 2 bases and J by 4 bases. Unique molecular identifiers had been added to the TCR beta cDNA libraries. T cells, roughly 0.95 to 10 million of them, yielded approximately 500,000 cDNA molecules. TCRdb used MiXCR to reprocess the PCR reads, holding one entry per CDR3 protein. Of about 150,000 distinct CDR3 sequences listed, roughly 31% are singletons. The chain is built from TRBV6-5 and TRBJ2-3; 7 bases map to TRBD2. This receptor was taken from a girl aged 5-17 years with multiple sclerosis. Sequencing was performed on blood. The CDR3 bases are TGTGCCAGCAGTTACGGACTAGACGCAGATACGCAGTATTTT. This codes for CASSYGLDADTQYF.